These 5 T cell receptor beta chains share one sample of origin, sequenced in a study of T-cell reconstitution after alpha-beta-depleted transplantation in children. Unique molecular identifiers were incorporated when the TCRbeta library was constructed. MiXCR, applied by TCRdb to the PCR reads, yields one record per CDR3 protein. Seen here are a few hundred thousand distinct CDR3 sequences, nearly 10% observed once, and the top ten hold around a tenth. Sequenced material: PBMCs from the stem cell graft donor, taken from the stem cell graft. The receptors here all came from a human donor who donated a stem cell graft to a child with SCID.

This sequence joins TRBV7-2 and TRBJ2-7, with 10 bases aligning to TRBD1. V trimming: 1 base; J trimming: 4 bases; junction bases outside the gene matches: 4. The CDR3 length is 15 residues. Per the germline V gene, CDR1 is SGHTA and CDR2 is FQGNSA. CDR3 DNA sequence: TGTGCCAGCAGCTTAGAAGGGACAGGGGCGTACGAGCAGTACTTC. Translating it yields CASSLEGTGAYEQYF.

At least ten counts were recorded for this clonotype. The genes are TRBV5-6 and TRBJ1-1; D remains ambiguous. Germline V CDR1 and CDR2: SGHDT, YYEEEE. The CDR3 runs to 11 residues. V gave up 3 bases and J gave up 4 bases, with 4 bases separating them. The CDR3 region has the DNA TGTGCCAGCAGCTATACCACTGAAGCTTTCTTT. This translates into CASSYTTEAFF. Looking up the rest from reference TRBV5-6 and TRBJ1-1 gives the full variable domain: DAGVTQSPTHLIKTRGQQVTLRCSPKSGHDTVSWYQQALGQGPQFIFQYYEEEERQRGNFPDRFSGHQFPNYSSELNVNALLLGDSALYLCASSYTTEAFFGQGTRLTVV.

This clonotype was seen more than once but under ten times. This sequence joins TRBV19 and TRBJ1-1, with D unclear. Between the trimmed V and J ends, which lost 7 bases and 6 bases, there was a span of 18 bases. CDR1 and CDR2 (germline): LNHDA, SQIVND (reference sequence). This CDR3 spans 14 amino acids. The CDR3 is CASTTDPHSAEAFF. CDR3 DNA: TGTGCCAGTACTACGGACCCACATAGCGCTGAAGCTTTCTTT.

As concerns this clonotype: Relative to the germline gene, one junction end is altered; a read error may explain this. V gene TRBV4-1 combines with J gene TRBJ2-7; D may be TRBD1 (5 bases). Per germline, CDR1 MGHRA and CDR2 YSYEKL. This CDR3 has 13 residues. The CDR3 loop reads CACSHEGDDEQYF. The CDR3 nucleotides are TGCGCCTGCAGCCACGAAGGGGATGACGAGCAGTACTTC.

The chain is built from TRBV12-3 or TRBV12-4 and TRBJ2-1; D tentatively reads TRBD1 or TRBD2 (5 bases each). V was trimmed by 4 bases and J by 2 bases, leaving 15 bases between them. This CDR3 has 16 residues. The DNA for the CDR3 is TGTGCCAGCAGTTCGGTCCGGGACGGGCCCTACAATGAGCAGTTCTTC. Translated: CASSSVRDGPYNEQFF.